The rows below give T cell receptor beta chains drawn from one sample of a study of cytomegalovirus exposure and HLA in healthy donors. Sequenced by immunoSEQ multiplex PCR; TCRdb stores in-frame clones only, minus some. The sample records about 190,000 clones, around three quarters being singletons. Sequenced material: PBMCs. These receptors were collected from a woman in her twenties or thirties in good health and CMV-seronegative. The CDR3 runs from the conserved cysteine through the conserved F or W. The D gene is left open where the match is weak. Size is omitted from some rows. Given values are once, few, many or a class for expanded clones.

v_call	j_call	clone_size	d_call	cdr3_nt	cdr3_aa
TRBV18	TRBJ1-3	.	TRBD1	TGTGCCAGCTCACCAAGTGGGACAGGGACTGGAAACACCATATATTTT	CASSPSGTGTGNTIYF
TRBV7-6	TRBJ2-1	.	.	TGTGCCAGCAGCTTACTAGCAAATGAGCAGTTCTTC	CASSLLANEQFF
TRBV5-4	TRBJ1-2	once	.	TGTGCCAGCACCCCGGTGGGGGCCTATGGCTACACCTTC	CASTPVGAYGYTF
TRBV7-6	TRBJ2-3	.	TRBD2	TGTGCCAGCAGCTCCTCGCCTTTCCGGGGGGGCACAGATACGCAGTATTTT	CASSSSPFRGGTDTQYF
TRBV19	TRBJ1-1	.	.	TGTGCCAGTAGTTCGACACCGAACACTGAAGCTTTCTTT	CASSSTPNTEAFF
TRBV19	TRBJ2-3	.	TRBD2	TGTGCCAGTAGTATCGGCGGGGGGGCCACAGATACGCAGTATTTT	CASSIGGGATDTQYF
TRBV4-3	TRBJ2-6	.	.	TGCGCCAGCAGCCAAGATTGGGACACCTCTGGGGCCAACGTCCTGACTTTC	CASSQDWDTSGANVLTF
TRBV5-1	TRBJ2-4	.	TRBD2	TGCGCCAGCAGCCCCGGACTAGCGGGGGGGCTCGGCAAAAACATTCAGTACTTC	CASSPGLAGGLGKNIQYF
TRBV6-5	TRBJ1-2	.	.	TGTGCCAGCAGGCCCGAAAACTCGGGGGGGTATGGCTACACCTTC	CASRPENSGGYGYTF
TRBV5-1	TRBJ2-2	.	TRBD2	TGCGCCAGCAGCTTGACGGCGGGGGGCAACACCGGGGAGCTGTTTTTT	CASSLTAGGNTGELFF
TRBV30	TRBJ2-7	once	.	TGTGCCTCCCGAGTAGGGACCGGGGGGCGCGAGCAGTACTTC	CASRVGTGGREQYF
TRBV14	TRBJ1-1	.	TRBD1	TGTGCCAGCAGCCGACAGGGGAGGGGAACTGAAGCTTTCTTT	CASSRQGRGTEAFF
TRBV19	TRBJ1-2	.	TRBD1	TGTGCCAGTACCCCACACAGGGGGAAGGGCTCCTATGGCTACACCTTC	CASTPHRGKGSYGYTF
TRBV9	TRBJ2-7	.	TRBD2	TGTGCCAGCAGCGTAAGAGTAGCGGGGGGGATTTTCGAGCAGTACTTC	CASSVRVAGGIFEQYF
TRBV6-6	TRBJ1-1	few	TRBD1	TGTGCCAGTACGGACAGGGCCTTGAACACTGAAGCTTTCTTT	CASTDRALNTEAFF
TRBV5-6	TRBJ1-3	.	.	TGTGCCAGCAGCTTGTCAGGGCACTCTGGAAACACCATATATTTT	CASSLSGHSGNTIYF
TRBV9	TRBJ1-4	.	TRBD1	TGTGCCAGCAGCCCCCGGACAGGGAAAAATGAAAAACTGTTTTTT	CASSPRTGKNEKLFF
TRBV5-1	TRBJ2-1	.	TRBD2	TGCGCCAGCTCGGCGGGAGCGGGGAATGAGCAGTTCTTC	CASSAGAGNEQFF
TRBV27	TRBJ1-2	.	.	TGTGCCAGCAGTTTATGGGGGGGGGAGAACTATGGCTACACCTTC	CASSLWGGENYGYTF
TRBV19	TRBJ2-1	.	TRBD2	TGTGCCAGTAGTATCCAAGCGGGAGGGAGGCATGAGCAGTTCTTC	CASSIQAGGRHEQFF
TRBV15	TRBJ1-1	.	.	TGTGCCACCAGCAGACCTCCGGACAGTATGAACACTGAAGCTTTCTTT	CATSRPPDSMNTEAFF
TRBV5-4	TRBJ2-3	few	TRBD2	TGTGCCAGCAGCTTGTTCGGGACTAGCGGGCTCACCAGCACAGATACGCAGTATTTT	CASSLFGTSGLTSTDTQYF
TRBV4-2	TRBJ1-5	.	TRBD1	TGTGCCAGCAGGCAAAGACAGGGTGACAATCAGCCCCAGCATTTT	CASRQRQGDNQPQHF
TRBV6-5	TRBJ2-1	.	.	TGTGCCAGCAGTTACGGTGGCGGGTCCTACAATGAGCAGTTCTTC	CASSYGGGSYNEQFF
TRBV7-9	TRBJ2-1	few	TRBD2	TGTGCCAGCAGCCCGGGACTAGCGGGAGAAGATGAGCAGTTCTTC	CASSPGLAGEDEQFF
TRBV27	TRBJ2-1	.	TRBD2	TGTGCCAGCAGTGCGGGGACTAGCGGATACAATGAGCAGTTCTTC	CASSAGTSGYNEQFF
TRBV4-1	TRBJ2-5	.	TRBD2	TGCGCCAGCAGCCATAGCGGGGGAGGGCAAGAGACCCAGTACTTC	CASSHSGGGQETQYF
TRBV4-1	TRBJ1-4	.	.	TGCGCCAGCAGCCAAGATGCTGACAGTAGAAATGAAAAACTGTTTTTT	CASSQDADSRNEKLFF
TRBV9	TRBJ2-3	few	.	TGTGCCAGCAGCGTACGGTCAGGCGGCACAGATACGCAGTATTTT	CASSVRSGGTDTQYF
TRBV5-5	TRBJ2-3	.	TRBD1	TGTGCCAGCAGCCTGGACAGGGGAGGCCTAGATACGCAGTATTTT	CASSLDRGGLDTQYF
TRBV27	TRBJ1-1	.	.	TGTGCCAGCAGTTTTAGGAGCAGAATGAACACTGAAGCTTTCTTT	CASSFRSRMNTEAFF
TRBV4-1	TRBJ1-1	once	.	TGCGCCAGCAGCCCAATCCTAGACACTGAAGCTTTCTTT	CASSPILDTEAFF
TRBV19	TRBJ2-1	.	.	TGTGCCAGTAGTATTGGGCAGCTTAACCACAATGAGCAGTTCTTC	CASSIGQLNHNEQFF
TRBV18	TRBJ1-2	once	.	TGTGCCAGCTCACCCGAACGGGGGGCAGTCTATGGCTACACCTTC	CASSPERGAVYGYTF
TRBV9	TRBJ2-1	.	TRBD2	TGTGCCAGCAGCGTCTCAGGGACTAGCGGGGGAAAGAGCAATGAGCAGTTCTTC	CASSVSGTSGGKSNEQFF